Included here is one TCR beta chain sequence, with context. It has no known antigen specificity. Per-base qualities were not stored, and no clone one base away is much larger. V and J are truncated by 0 bases and 5 bases respectively, leaving an intervening sequence of 7 bases. The CDR3 spans 14 residues, from the cysteine through the phenylalanine. The DNA shown is the 42-base CDR3, in frame from base 1. For CDR1 and CDR2, the germline V gene (reference sequence) lists SSHAT and FNYEAQ. The cohort consisted of 600 to 750 healthy bone marrow donors. At the time of sampling, every cohort member was nominally healthy, though immune exposures that went unrecorded were likely present. The donor tested CMV seropositive and was one of the 289 seropositive cohort members. Every donor gave a peripheral blood sample, and the peripheral blood mononuclear cells from that sample were used for TCR beta sequencing. Genomic DNA extraction from the blood cell samples was performed with the Qiagen DNeasy Blood Extraction Kit.

The library was produced with the immunoSEQ multiplex PCR assay. For the multiplex PCR, a mixture combining 60 forward primers for TCR Vbeta segments and 13 reverse primers for TCR Jbeta segments was used. The CDR3 region of rearranged TCR beta genes was amplified from genomic DNA with a multiplex PCR assay. On the Illumina HiSeq System, the amplified TCR beta libraries were sequenced as 87-base-pair reads. In the authors' own workflow: Across the 670 or so repertoires, a later analysis counted 80 million or so unique TCR beta chains, roughly 11 million of which were shared by at least two donors. A nearest-neighbor algorithm error-corrected the raw reads and collapsed the reads into unique sequences, merging closely related sequences to remove PCR and sequencing errors. V, D and J gene segments were assigned by aligning CDR3 sequences to IMGT reference sequences. For a sequence to be retained, a match of at least six nucleotides to both a V gene segment and a J gene segment was required. Rearrangements were called productive when the CDR3 lacked stop codons and stayed in frame with V and J; all others were non-productive. CDR3 was defined by IMGT convention, running from the second conserved V-encoded cysteine to the conserved J-encoded phenylalanine. Sequences without an unambiguous match to a single V gene segment were excluded from the earlier analysis of about 630 of the donors. In an earlier analysis of some 590 of the donors, a V segment was called functional when productive rearrangements were above 56.7%, and segregating when the standard deviation between donors exceeded 5%. To diagnose cytomegalovirus status from the catalog of TCR beta chain sequences, a statistical classification framework was built. In a later analysis, TCR nucleotide sequences were compared against IMGT/GENE-DB human TR gene sequences so that V and J genes could be assigned. A later analysis assigned CDR3 sequences and most-parsimonious VDJ recombination scenarios with the TCRdist pipeline. In a later analysis, each TCR beta chain was defined by its CDR3 amino acid sequence together with its V-gene family, and reads lacking a unique V-gene family were excluded. To address suspected cross-contamination and a sequencing artifact, a later analysis removed roughly 580 highly shared, low-generation-probability nucleotide sequences. For each public chain, a later analysis derived a clonal expansion index from normalized ranks of inferred template counts within each repertoire. Generation probabilities in a later analysis came from a VDJ recombination model fitted to out-of-frame rearrangements, and those results were checked against IGoR. In a later analysis, hypergeometric tests were used to score TCR-TCR, TCR-HLA and TCR-CMV co-occurrence, with a repertoire-size bias correction applied to TCR pairs. A later analysis estimated false discovery rates by permuting HLA or CMV assignments 20 times. In a later analysis, co-occurring TCRs were grouped with DBSCAN, and TCRdist sequence similarity was added when clustering was performed within HLA-allele-positive subsets. Repertoires with fewer than 30,000 or more than 120,000 public chains, plus five repertoires with anomalous nucleotide sharing, were excluded from co-occurrence clustering. In TCRdb, the immuneACCESS table is reduced to in-frame sequences with V and J assigned. These tables do not hold every clone; where another copy was compared, an unresolved V gene accounts for under half, and the others remain unexplained. The D gene and trimming were derived from the DNA, and the V and J assignments and clone size from that table. In this sample the table shows approximately 79,000 clones, more than 60% of which occur a single time. The leading ten clones occupy 4.5% to 7% of the sample.

The sample is drawn from a study of cytomegalovirus exposure and HLA in healthy donors (dated by TCRdb to 2017 to 2019). Describing the broader study: According to an earlier analysis of around 600 of the donors, roughly 180 million T cells yielded 95 million to 140 million unique TCR beta sequences and 276 Gb of sequence data. Using immunosequencing, the study profiled T cell repertoires from around 670 subjects and related those repertoires to cytomegalovirus serostatus. Class I and class II HLA loci were covered by the typing at four-digit resolution. Of the roughly 400 genotyped donors, roughly 80% fell in the genetic ancestry cluster associated with self-reported Caucasian donors. The number of typed donors differed by locus: 629-630 for A, B, C, DRB1 and DQB1; some 540 for DQA1; over 600 for DPA1; and about 450 for DPB1. About 300 gigabases of sequencing data and approximately 80 million unique TCR sequences were included in an early release covering several hundred HLA-typed donors. Alongside the repertoire data, information on donor age, sex, ethnicity and CMV serostatus was compiled. Across approximately 420 genotyped donors of the cohort, an average of roughly 250,000 unique TCR beta nucleotide sequences per donor were sequenced, and approximately 17% of those sequences were non-productive. Rather than drawing on any new phenotypic data, the later analysis identified candidate immune exposures from TCR beta sequences and the way those sequences occurred across donors. All discovery cohort repertoires had been generated on a single sequencing platform. A few DR-DQ haplotypes were treated as single units for association and clustering because of strong linkage in the cohort. A later genetic analysis took genome-wide SNP genotypes for about three fifths of the roughly 670 donors and used that subset as a discovery cohort. The study combined high-throughput TCR immunosequencing, statistical association of individual TCRs with disease status, and machine learning to predict cytomegalovirus infection status. The study aimed to test whether signatures of past pathogen exposure could be identified by cataloging public T cell receptors. An earlier analysis of 450 to 750 of the donors used high-throughput TCR beta sequencing to judge whether each TCR beta V gene segment behaved as functional or pseudogenic. Besides the first cohort of 666 subjects, a separate validation cohort made up of some 110 different subjects was used. In a later analysis, previously published TCR beta repertoires from some 640 donors were re-analyzed and high-resolution HLA genotyping was added so that TCR occurrence patterns could be studied. The full study reports these points: Specific HLA alleles were associated with 15,000 to 20,000 TCR beta sequences at a false discovery rate of 0.05 in a later analysis. The study gave a list of some 150 TCR beta chains associated with cytomegalovirus. It was suggested by the authors that the approach could potentially be generalized to other disease states and immunological phenotypes. Cytomegalovirus status was reported to be diagnosed by the classifier with high specificity and sensitivity in both the original and validation cohorts. In vitro tests confirmed that three of the cytomegalovirus-associated TCR beta chains recognize cytomegalovirus antigens. A later genetic analysis reported fewer N-insertions in productive TCRs among donors in an Asian-associated ancestry cluster than the approximately 670-donor mean. A group of highly shared sequence variants was considered likely to be a technical artifact of the sequencing pipeline. An earlier analysis of some 590 of the donors showed that most TCR beta V segments appeared in productive rearrangements either about 87% or about 30% of the time, which broadly matched IMGT annotations. Fewer than 20 rarely observed V segments, including chromosome 9 orphons, were excluded from the earlier analysis of 550 to 700 of the donors because counts were too low. Immune exposure information for the cohort was limited to CMV serostatus. In a later analysis, HLA-associated TCR beta chains were found to be more clonally expanded and to have lower generation probabilities than equally common non-associated chains. In a later genetic analysis, a missense DCLRE1C variant was associated with V-gene and J-gene trimming of TCR beta chains, and the association was replicated in an independent cohort. Because some donors lacked HLA typing at each locus, the association tests relied only on the typed subset. The presence/absence analyses assumed that sequencing depth was roughly uniform across donors, and that assumption may not be true. The 87-base-pair reads could not distinguish some IMGT-functional V segments, including TRBV6-2 and TRBV6-3, so those segments were excluded. Only TCR beta chains were sequenced in this cohort, and the absence of alpha or paired-chain data limited detectable features. Correlated functional status among segregating V segments might be attributable to linkage disequilibrium, but an unknown experimental factor could not be ruled out. When HLA alleles, especially DR and DQ, strongly co-occurred, attributing TCR associations to individual alleles was difficult. According to a later analysis, TCR association rates differed among HLA loci, with DRB1 alleles showing the most associated TCRs and HLA-C alleles showing the fewest. In a later analysis, most CMV-associated TCR beta chains were found to appear HLA-restricted, with HLA associations seemingly driven largely by CMV exposure. According to a later analysis, parvovirus B19, influenza, CMV and Epstein-Barr virus appeared linked to several top co-occurrence clusters. A further reported finding was that TCR beta sequences accurately predicted the HLA-A and HLA-B alleles for most subjects in the first cohort. While some public TCRs were present in many individuals, most TCR sequences turned up only very rarely across donors.

The chain couples TRBV7-7 to TRBJ2-2; the D gene cannot be resolved reliably. Sequenced: PBMCs. The receptor comes from a male donor in good health and CMV-seropositive. CDR3 protein: CASSLARSTGELFF. DNA sequence: TGTGCCAGCAGCTTAGCCCGGTCGACCGGGGAGCTGTTTTTT.